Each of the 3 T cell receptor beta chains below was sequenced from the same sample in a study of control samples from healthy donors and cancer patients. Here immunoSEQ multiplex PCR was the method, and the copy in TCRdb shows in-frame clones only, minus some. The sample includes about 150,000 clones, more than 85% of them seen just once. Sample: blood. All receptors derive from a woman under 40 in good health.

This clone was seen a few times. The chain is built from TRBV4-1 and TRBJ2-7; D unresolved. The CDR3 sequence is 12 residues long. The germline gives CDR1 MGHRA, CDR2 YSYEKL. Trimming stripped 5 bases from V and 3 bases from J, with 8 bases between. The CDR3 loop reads CASSKPDYEQYF. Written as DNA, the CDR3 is TGCGCCAGCAGCAAGCCAGACTACGAGCAGTACTTC.

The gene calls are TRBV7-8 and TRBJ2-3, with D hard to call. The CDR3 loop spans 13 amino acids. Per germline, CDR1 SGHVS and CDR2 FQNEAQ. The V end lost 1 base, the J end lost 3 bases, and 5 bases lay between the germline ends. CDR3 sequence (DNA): TGTGCCAGCAGCTTAGATTGGACAGATACGCAGTATTTT. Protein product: CASSLDWTDTQYF.

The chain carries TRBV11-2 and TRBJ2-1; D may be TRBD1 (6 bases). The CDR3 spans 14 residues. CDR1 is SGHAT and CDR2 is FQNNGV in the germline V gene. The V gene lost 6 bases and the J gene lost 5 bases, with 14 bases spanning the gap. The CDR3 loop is CASSSRTADNEQFF. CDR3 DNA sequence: TGTGCCAGCAGTTCCCGGACAGCCGACAATGAGCAGTTCTTC.